This is a list of T cell receptor beta chains from one sample in a study of chronic HIV infection and antiretroviral therapy. TCRdb reprocessed the 5' RACE reads via MiXCR and lists one record per CDR3 protein. The table has about 31,000 distinct CDR3 sequences, over 7.5% seen once. Material for sequencing was peripheral blood. These receptor sequences come from an adult who had HIV and had not received antiretroviral therapy, or was an uninfected healthy control (not recorded which). Both conserved end residues are part of each CDR3. The D gene is left open where the match is weak. Clone size is shown for a subset of rows, as once, few, many or a class of expanded clone.

J: TRBJ2-7; V: TRBV11-2; size: many; D: TRBD2; DNA: TGTGCCAGCAGCTTAGCTCCTAGCGGGCACCACGAGCAGTACTTC; CDR3: CASSLAPSGHHEQYF
J: TRBJ1-4; V: TRBV11-2; size: -; D: -; DNA: TGTGCCAGCAGCTTTTCCACTAATGAAAAACTGTTTTTT; CDR3: CASSFSTNEKLFF
J: TRBJ2-6; V: TRBV5-1; size: -; D: -; DNA: TGCGCCAGCAGCGTCGACAACTCTGGGGCCAACGTCCTGACTTTC; CDR3: CASSVDNSGANVLTF
J: TRBJ1-6; V: TRBV27; size: -; D: -; DNA: TGTGCCAGCAGTTACATGGGCTCCTATAATTCACCCCTCCACTTT; CDR3: CASSYMGSYNSPLHF
J: TRBJ1-6; V: TRBV19; size: -; D: -; DNA: TGTGCCAGTAGTATGGCAGGTCAACTCCTCCACTTT; CDR3: CASSMAGQLLHF
J: TRBJ1-1; V: TRBV20-1; size: few; D: TRBD1; DNA: TGCAGTGCTAGCCCCCGGACAGGGAGAAACACTGAAGCTTTCTTT; CDR3: CSASPRTGRNTEAFF
J: TRBJ1-2; V: TRBV21-1; size: few; D: -; DNA: TGTGCCAGAACTCGACGGAACGGATCCTATGGCTACACCTTC; CDR3: CARTRRNGSYGYTF
J: TRBJ2-5; V: TRBV7-9; size: many; D: -; DNA: TGTGCCAGCAGCACGCACAGGGTCCAAGAGACCCAGTACTTC; CDR3: CASSTHRVQETQYF
J: TRBJ2-3; V: TRBV28; size: -; D: TRBD2; DNA: TGTGCCAGCAGTTTAAGTCCGAGCGGGGTCAGCACAGATACGCAGTATTTT; CDR3: CASSLSPSGVSTDTQYF
J: TRBJ2-7; V: TRBV27; size: many; D: TRBD2; DNA: TGTGCCAGCAGTTTAACGACTAGCGGAGCCTACGAGCAGTACTTC; CDR3: CASSLTTSGAYEQYF
J: TRBJ1-1; V: TRBV7-6; size: few; D: -; DNA: TGTGCCAGCAGCAGCCCCCCCGGGGGTACTAACACTGAAGCTTTCTTT; CDR3: CASSSPPGGTNTEAFF
J: TRBJ2-7; V: TRBV7-2; size: few; D: -; DNA: TGTGCCAGCAGCTTAGGGCACCTCTCCTACGAGCAGTACTTC; CDR3: CASSLGHLSYEQYF
J: TRBJ1-3; V: TRBV29-1; size: few; D: -; DNA: TGCAGCGTTGAACCCAGCTCTGGAAACACCATATATTTT; CDR3: CSVEPSSGNTIYF
J: TRBJ1-4; V: TRBV6-5; size: many; D: TRBD1; DNA: TGTGCCAGCAGTTACTCCTCAGGACAGGGACTTTCAACTAATGAAAAACTGTTTTTT; CDR3: CASSYSSGQGLSTNEKLFF
J: TRBJ2-3; V: TRBV11-2; size: few; D: -; DNA: TGTGCCAGCAGCTTACAGCGGTCTAGCACAGATACGCAGTATTTT; CDR3: CASSLQRSSTDTQYF
J: TRBJ2-3; V: TRBV29-1; size: many; D: TRBD1; DNA: TGCAGCGTTGCTGGACAGGGGGTTACAGATACGCAGTATTTT; CDR3: CSVAGQGVTDTQYF
J: TRBJ2-1; V: TRBV7-9; size: many; D: -; DNA: TGTGCCAGCAGCTTAGGGCAGGTCAATGAGCAGTTCTTC; CDR3: CASSLGQVNEQFF
J: TRBJ2-1; V: TRBV20-1; size: many; D: TRBD1; DNA: TGCAGTGCTATCCCCCCAATAGGGGGCCAGCATGAGCAGTTCTTC; CDR3: CSAIPPIGGQHEQFF
J: TRBJ2-7; V: TRBV20-1; size: many; D: TRBD2; DNA: TGCAGTGCTAGATCGGGACTAGCGGGAGGTACCTACGAGCAGTACTTC; CDR3: CSARSGLAGGTYEQYF
J: TRBJ2-2; V: TRBV7-7; size: many; D: -; DNA: TGTGCCAGCAGCTTCTCGGCTGGATCCACCGGGGAGCTGTTTTTT; CDR3: CASSFSAGSTGELFF
J: TRBJ1-2; V: TRBV4-2; size: -; D: -; DNA: TGTGCCAGCAGCCAAGAAAAACGGGATAACTATGGCTACACCTTC; CDR3: CASSQEKRDNYGYTF
J: TRBJ2-7; V: TRBV29-1; size: -; D: TRBD2; DNA: TGCAGCGTCGTCACTAGCGTCTCCTACGAGCAGTACTTC; CDR3: CSVVTSVSYEQYF
J: TRBJ1-5; V: TRBV12-3/TRBV12-4; size: many; D: -; DNA: TGTGCCAGCAGTTTGTCGGGGGGTCATAGCAATCAGCCCCAGCATTTT; CDR3: CASSLSGGHSNQPQHF
J: TRBJ1-2; V: TRBV29-1; size: few; D: -; DNA: TGCAGCGTTGAAGGGTCCTATGGCTACACCTTC; CDR3: CSVEGSYGYTF
J: TRBJ2-7; V: TRBV28; size: many; D: -; DNA: TGTGCCAGCAGTTCGCAGGGGAGCCACGAGCAGTACTTC; CDR3: CASSSQGSHEQYF
J: TRBJ2-7; V: TRBV3-1; size: medium-sized; D: -; DNA: TGTGCCAGCAGCCCCGACCTCTACGAGCAGTACTTC; CDR3: CASSPDLYEQYF
J: TRBJ2-2; V: TRBV2; size: many; D: -; DNA: TGTGCCAGCAGTCCGGGTGGCGCCGGGGAGCTGTTTTTT; CDR3: CASSPGGAGELFF
J: TRBJ1-2; V: TRBV5-1; size: many; D: TRBD1; DNA: TGCGCCAGCAGCTCGACAGGGTGGGGAAACTATGGCTACACCTTC; CDR3: CASSSTGWGNYGYTF
J: TRBJ2-3; V: TRBV5-5; size: few; D: -; DNA: TGTGCCAGCAGCTTGGAATCTGATACGCAGTATTTT; CDR3: CASSLESDTQYF
J: TRBJ2-7; V: TRBV6-2/TRBV6-3; size: many; D: -; DNA: TGTGCCAGCAGCGCGGGGGCCTTAAACGAGCAGTACTTC; CDR3: CASSAGALNEQYF
J: TRBJ2-1; V: TRBV10-3; size: few; D: TRBD2; DNA: TGTGCCATCGGACTAGCGGGAGGTTACTTACTTTACAATGAGCAGTTCTTC; CDR3: CAIGLAGGYLLYNEQFF
J: TRBJ2-5; V: TRBV29-1; size: -; D: -; DNA: TGCAGCTCATCGGGACATGTCCAAGAGACCCAGTACTTC; CDR3: CSSSGHVQETQYF
J: TRBJ2-3; V: TRBV4-1; size: many; D: TRBD2; DNA: TGCGCCAGCAGCCACGACGGACTAGCGGAAACAGATACGCAGTATTTT; CDR3: CASSHDGLAETDTQYF
J: TRBJ1-2; V: TRBV29-1; size: -; D: TRBD1; DNA: TGCAGCGTTTTTGGGACAGGGGGAAACTATGGCTACACCTTC; CDR3: CSVFGTGGNYGYTF
J: TRBJ2-5; V: TRBV29-1; size: -; D: TRBD2; DNA: TGCAGCTCCTTGAGCGGGACCCAAGAGACCCAGTACTTC; CDR3: CSSLSGTQETQYF
J: TRBJ1-3; V: TRBV10-3; size: -; D: TRBD1; DNA: TGTGCCATCAGTACCGGGACAGGGAGAGACACCATATATTTT; CDR3: CAISTGTGRDTIYF
J: TRBJ1-5; V: TRBV21-1; size: -; D: -; DNA: TGTGCCAGCAGCAAAGCGCCAGCCTCCGAAAATCAGCCCCAGCATTTT; CDR3: CASSKAPASENQPQHF
J: TRBJ2-7; V: TRBV20-1; size: many; D: TRBD2; DNA: TGCAGTGCTAGAGACTCTGGACTAGCCTACGAGCAGTACTTC; CDR3: CSARDSGLAYEQYF
J: TRBJ2-3; V: TRBV6-2/TRBV6-3; size: many; D: -; DNA: TGTGCCAGCAGTTCTAACACTGGGGATACGCAGTATTTT; CDR3: CASSSNTGDTQYF
J: TRBJ1-4; V: TRBV27; size: few; D: -; DNA: TGTGCCAGCAAACGGGGCGCAACTAATGAAAAACTGTTTTTT; CDR3: CASKRGATNEKLFF
J: TRBJ2-1; V: TRBV12-3/TRBV12-4; size: many; D: TRBD2; DNA: TGTGCCAGCAGCCGTAGCGGGAGGGCCGACTATGAGCAGTTCTTC; CDR3: CASSRSGRADYEQFF
J: TRBJ2-1; V: TRBV29-1; size: -; D: TRBD2; DNA: TGCAGCGTTGAGCCCCTCCGGTCCAGCGGGAACTACAATGAGCAGTTCTTC; CDR3: CSVEPLRSSGNYNEQFF
J: TRBJ2-1; V: TRBV10-3; size: many; D: TRBD1; DNA: TGTGCCATCAGTGAGCCGATACAGGGGGTTTCCTCCTACAATGAGCAGTTCTTC; CDR3: CAISEPIQGVSSYNEQFF
J: TRBJ1-5; V: TRBV29-1; size: few; D: -; DNA: TGCAGCGTTCAGTTTGGGAATCAGCCCCAGCATTTT; CDR3: CSVQFGNQPQHF
J: TRBJ2-1; V: TRBV20-1; size: many; D: TRBD2; DNA: TGCAGTGCTGGTAGGGGGGCTAGCGGGACCTACAATGAGCAGTTCTTC; CDR3: CSAGRGASGTYNEQFF
J: TRBJ2-3; V: TRBV7-8; size: many; D: TRBD2; DNA: TGTGCCAGCAGCTTAAATTGGCCTGGACTAGCGGGACCAGATACGCAGTATTTT; CDR3: CASSLNWPGLAGPDTQYF
J: TRBJ2-7; V: TRBV11-1; size: -; D: -; DNA: TGTGCCAGCAGCTTCGGCGAGGGGGTAACCTACGAGCAGTACTTC; CDR3: CASSFGEGVTYEQYF
J: TRBJ1-5; V: TRBV15; size: -; D: -; DNA: TGTGCCACCAGCAGAGTTGGGGGTCGGGATCAGCCCCAGCATTTT; CDR3: CATSRVGGRDQPQHF
J: TRBJ1-3; V: TRBV11-1; size: -; D: -; DNA: TGTGCCAGCAGCTTAAGTGCGTCTGGAAACACCATATATTTT; CDR3: CASSLSASGNTIYF
J: TRBJ2-3; V: TRBV29-1; size: many; D: -; DNA: TGCAGCGTTGCTTGGGGGCCAGATACGCAGTATTTT; CDR3: CSVAWGPDTQYF
J: TRBJ2-7; V: TRBV5-1; size: many; D: -; DNA: TGCGCCAGCAGCGTCCGGGACATCTCCTACGAGCAGTACTTC; CDR3: CASSVRDISYEQYF
J: TRBJ2-2; V: TRBV29-1; size: many; D: -; DNA: TGCAGCGTCCTGGATCCCGGGGCCGGGGAGCTGTTTTTT; CDR3: CSVLDPGAGELFF
J: TRBJ1-1; V: TRBV7-6; size: many; D: -; DNA: TGTGCCAGCAGCGGGTTTGGCACTGAAGCTTTCTTT; CDR3: CASSGFGTEAFF
J: TRBJ1-1; V: TRBV10-1; size: -; D: -; DNA: TGCGCCAGCAGTGAGGGCAGCGAGAACACTGAAGCTTTCTTT; CDR3: CASSEGSENTEAFF
J: TRBJ2-7; V: TRBV4-2; size: -; D: TRBD1; DNA: TGTGCCAGCAGCCAAGATTGGACAGGGGGGGTCTACGAGCAGTACTTC; CDR3: CASSQDWTGGVYEQYF